Sequencing of this TCR beta chain was carried out in a study of T cells in Graves' hyperthyroidism and ophthalmopathy. CDR1 is ENHRY, CDR2 SYGVKD, per germline. This CDR3 has 15 amino acids. Researchers took RNA transcripts and amplified the TCR beta CDR3 regions from them. TCR CDR3 regions were first amplified by RT-PCR with HTBI primers. From the multiplex PCR reads, TCRdb called clonotypes with MiXCR, one entry per CDR3 protein. This sample has over 700,000 distinct CDR3 sequences, with roughly 37% found just once. Notes on this clonotype: The junction departs from germline at one end; a sequencing error may be responsible.

The clonotype originates from a man aged 18 to 35 with Graves' hyperthyroidism. Material: blood. J is TRBJ1-6 and V is TRBV10-3, with TRBD1 as a possible D gene (5 bases). CDR3 region: CASSGGGDWNSPLHF. The CDR3 nucleotides are TGTGCCAGCAGTGGCGGGGGGGATTGGAATTCACCCCTCCACTTT.